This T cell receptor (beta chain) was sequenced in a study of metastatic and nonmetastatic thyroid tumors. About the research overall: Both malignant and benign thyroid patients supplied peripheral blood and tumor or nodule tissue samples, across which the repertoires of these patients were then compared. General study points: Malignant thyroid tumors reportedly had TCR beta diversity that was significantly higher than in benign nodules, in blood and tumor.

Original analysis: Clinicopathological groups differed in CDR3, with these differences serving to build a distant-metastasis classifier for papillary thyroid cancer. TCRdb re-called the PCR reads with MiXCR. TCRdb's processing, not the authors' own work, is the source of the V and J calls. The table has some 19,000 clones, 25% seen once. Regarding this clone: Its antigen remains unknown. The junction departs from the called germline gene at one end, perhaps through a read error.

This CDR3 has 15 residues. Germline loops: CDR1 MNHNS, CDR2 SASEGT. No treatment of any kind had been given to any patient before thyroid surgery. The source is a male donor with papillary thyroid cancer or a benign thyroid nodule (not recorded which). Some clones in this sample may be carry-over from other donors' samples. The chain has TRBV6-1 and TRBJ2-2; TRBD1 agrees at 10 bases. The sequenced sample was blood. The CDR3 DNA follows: TGTGCCAGCAGTGAAGCGACAGGGGGCACCGTGGAGCTGTTTTTT. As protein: CASSEATGGTVELFF.